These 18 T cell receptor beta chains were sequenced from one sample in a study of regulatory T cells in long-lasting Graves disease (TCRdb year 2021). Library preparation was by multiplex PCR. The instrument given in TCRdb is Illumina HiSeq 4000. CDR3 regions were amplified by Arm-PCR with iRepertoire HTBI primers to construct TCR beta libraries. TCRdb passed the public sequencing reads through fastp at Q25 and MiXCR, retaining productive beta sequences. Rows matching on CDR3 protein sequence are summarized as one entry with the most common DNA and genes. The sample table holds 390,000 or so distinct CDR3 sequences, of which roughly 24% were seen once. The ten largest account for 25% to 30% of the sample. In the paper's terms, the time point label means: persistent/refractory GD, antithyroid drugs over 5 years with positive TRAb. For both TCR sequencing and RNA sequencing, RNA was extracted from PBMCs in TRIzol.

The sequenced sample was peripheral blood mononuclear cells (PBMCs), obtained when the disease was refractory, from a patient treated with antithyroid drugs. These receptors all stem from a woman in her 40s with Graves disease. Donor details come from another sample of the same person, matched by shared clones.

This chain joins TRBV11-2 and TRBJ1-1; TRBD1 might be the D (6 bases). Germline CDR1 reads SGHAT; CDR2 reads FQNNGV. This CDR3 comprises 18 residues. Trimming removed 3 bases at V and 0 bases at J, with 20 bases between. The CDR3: CASSLFWGALVMNTEAFF. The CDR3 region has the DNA TGTGCCAGCAGCTTGTTTTGGGGGGCGCTGGTAATGAACACTGAAGCTTTCTTT.

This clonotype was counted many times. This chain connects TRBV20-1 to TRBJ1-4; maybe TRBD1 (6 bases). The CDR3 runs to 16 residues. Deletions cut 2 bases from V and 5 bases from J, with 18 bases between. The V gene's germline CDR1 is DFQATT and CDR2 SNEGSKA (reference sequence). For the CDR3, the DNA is TGCAGTGCTAGACCATCTGGGGGGGCCCTAAATGAAAAACTGTTTTTT. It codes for CSARPSGGALNEKLFF.

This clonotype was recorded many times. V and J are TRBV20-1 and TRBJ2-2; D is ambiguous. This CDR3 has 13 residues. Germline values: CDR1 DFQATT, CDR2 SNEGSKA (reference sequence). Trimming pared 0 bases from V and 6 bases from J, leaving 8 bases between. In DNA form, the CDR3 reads TGCAGTGCTAGAGATGGGCTAGCCGGGGAGCTGTTTTTT. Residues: CSARDGLAGELFF.

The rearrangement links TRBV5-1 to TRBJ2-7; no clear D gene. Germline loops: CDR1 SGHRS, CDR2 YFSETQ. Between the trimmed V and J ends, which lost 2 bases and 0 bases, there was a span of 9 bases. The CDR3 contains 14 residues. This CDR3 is CASSFSSNSYEQYF. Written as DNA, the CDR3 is TGCGCCAGCAGCTTTTCGAGCAACTCCTACGAGCAGTACTTC.

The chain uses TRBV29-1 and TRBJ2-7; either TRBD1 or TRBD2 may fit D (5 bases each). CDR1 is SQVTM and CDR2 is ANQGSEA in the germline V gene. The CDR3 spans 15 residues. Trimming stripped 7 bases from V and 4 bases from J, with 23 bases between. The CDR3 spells CSATSGTQVPYEQYF. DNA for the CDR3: TGCAGCGCTACCTCCGGGACCCAAGTACCATACGAGCAGTACTTC.

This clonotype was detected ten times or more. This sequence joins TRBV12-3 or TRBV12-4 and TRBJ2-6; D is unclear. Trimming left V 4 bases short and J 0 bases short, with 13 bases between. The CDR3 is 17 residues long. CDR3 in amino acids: CASSYSGSHSGANVLTF. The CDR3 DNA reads TGTGCCAGCAGTTACTCGGGCAGCCACTCTGGGGCCAACGTCCTGACTTTC.

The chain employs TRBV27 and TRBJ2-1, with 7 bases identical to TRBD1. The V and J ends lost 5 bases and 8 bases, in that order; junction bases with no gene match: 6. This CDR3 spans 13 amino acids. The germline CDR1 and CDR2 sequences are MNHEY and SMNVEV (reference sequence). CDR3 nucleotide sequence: TGTGCCAGCAGTCCACACAGGGGCGATGAGCAGTTCTTC. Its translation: CASSPHRGDEQFF.

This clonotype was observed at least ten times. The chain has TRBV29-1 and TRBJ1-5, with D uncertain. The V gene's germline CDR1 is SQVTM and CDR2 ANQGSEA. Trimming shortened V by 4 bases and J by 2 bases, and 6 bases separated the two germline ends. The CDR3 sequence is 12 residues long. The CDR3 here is CSVAGGNQPQHF. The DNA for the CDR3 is TGCAGCGTTGCGGGCGGCAATCAGCCCCAGCATTTT.

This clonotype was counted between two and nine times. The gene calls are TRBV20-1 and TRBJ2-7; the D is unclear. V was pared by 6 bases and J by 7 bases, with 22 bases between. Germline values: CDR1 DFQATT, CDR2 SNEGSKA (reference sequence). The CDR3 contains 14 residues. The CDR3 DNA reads TGCAGTGCCCCCCCGGCTTCCCAGCCGTTTGAGCAGTACTTC. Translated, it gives CSAPPASQPFEQYF.

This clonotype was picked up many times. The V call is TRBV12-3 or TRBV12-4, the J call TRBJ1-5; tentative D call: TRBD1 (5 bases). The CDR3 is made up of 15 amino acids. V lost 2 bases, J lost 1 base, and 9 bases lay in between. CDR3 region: CASSLWEGSNQPQHF. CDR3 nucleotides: TGTGCCAGCAGTTTATGGGAGGGGAGCAATCAGCCCCAGCATTTT.

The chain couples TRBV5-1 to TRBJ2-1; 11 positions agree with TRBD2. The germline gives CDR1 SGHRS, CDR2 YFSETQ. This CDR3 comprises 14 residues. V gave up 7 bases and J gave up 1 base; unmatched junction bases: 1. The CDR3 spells CASGTSGSYNEQFF. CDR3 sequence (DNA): TGCGCCAGCGGGACTAGCGGATCCTACAATGAGCAGTTCTTC.

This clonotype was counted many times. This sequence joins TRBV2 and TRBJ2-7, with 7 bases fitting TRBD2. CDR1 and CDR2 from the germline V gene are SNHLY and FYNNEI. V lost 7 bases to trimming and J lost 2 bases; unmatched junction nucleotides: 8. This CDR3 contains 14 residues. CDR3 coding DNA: TGTGCCAGCAAGGTCGCTAGCGGACCCTACGAGCAGTACTTC. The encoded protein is CASKVASGPYEQYF.

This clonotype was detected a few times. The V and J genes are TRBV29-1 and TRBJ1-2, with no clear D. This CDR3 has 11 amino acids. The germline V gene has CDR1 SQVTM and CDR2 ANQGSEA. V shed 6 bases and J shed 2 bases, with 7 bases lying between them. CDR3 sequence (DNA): TGCAGCGTGGTGGACAACTATGGCTACACCTTC. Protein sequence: CSVVDNYGYTF.

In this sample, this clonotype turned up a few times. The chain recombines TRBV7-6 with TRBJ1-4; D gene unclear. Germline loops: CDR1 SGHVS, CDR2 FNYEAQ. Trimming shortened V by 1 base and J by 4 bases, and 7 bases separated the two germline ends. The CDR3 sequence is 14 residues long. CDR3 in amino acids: CASSLGQFNEKLFF. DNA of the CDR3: TGTGCCAGCAGCTTAGGCCAGTTTAATGAAAAACTGTTTTTT. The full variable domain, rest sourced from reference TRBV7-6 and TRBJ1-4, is GAGVSQSPRYKVTKRGQDVALRCDPISGHVSLYWYRQALGQGPEFLTYFNYEAQQDKSGLPNDRFSAERPEGSISTLTIQRTEQRDSAMYRCASSLGQFNEKLFFGSGTQLSVL.

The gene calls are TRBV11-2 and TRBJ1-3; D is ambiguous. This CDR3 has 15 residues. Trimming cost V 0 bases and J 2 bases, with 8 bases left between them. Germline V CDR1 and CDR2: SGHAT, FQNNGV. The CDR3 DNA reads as TGTGCCAGCAGCTTAGATCTTGGCGCTGGAAACACCATATATTTT. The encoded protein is CASSLDLGAGNTIYF.

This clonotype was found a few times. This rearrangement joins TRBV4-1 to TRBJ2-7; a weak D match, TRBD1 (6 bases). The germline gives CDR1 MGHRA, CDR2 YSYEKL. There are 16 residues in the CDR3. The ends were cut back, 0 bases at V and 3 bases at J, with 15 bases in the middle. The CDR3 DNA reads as TGCGCCAGCAGCCAAGACTTCGTGAGGACAGACTACGAGCAGTACTTC. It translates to CASSQDFVRTDYEQYF.

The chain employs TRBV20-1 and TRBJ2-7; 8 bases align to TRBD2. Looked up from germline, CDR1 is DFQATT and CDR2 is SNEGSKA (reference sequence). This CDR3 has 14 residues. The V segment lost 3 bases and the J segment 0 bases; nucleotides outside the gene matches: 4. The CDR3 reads CSARELAASYEQYF. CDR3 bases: TGCAGTGCTAGGGAACTAGCGGCCTCCTACGAGCAGTACTTC.

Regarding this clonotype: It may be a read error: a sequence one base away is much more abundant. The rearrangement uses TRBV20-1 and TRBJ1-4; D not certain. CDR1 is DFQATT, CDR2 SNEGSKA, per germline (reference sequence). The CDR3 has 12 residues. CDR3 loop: CSAHKANEKLVF. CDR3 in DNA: TGCAGCGCTCACAAAGCTAATGAAAAACTGGTTTTT.